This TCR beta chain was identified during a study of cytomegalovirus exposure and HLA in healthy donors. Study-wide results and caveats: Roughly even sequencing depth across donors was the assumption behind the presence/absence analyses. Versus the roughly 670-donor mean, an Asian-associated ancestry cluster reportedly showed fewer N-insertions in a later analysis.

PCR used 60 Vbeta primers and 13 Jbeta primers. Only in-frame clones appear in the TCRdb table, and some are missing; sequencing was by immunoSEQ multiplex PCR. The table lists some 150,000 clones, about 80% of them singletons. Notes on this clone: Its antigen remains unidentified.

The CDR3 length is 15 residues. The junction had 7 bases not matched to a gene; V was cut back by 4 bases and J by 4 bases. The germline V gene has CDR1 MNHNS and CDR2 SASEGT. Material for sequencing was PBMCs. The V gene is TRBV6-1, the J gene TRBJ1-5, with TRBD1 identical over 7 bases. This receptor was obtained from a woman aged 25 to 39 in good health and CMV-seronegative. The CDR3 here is CASSGSDRINQPQHF. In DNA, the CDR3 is TGTGCCAGCAGTGGATCGGACAGGATAAATCAGCCCCAGCATTTT.